This TCR beta chain stems from a study of graft-versus-host responses after intestinal transplantation. The wider study: Those transplanted obtained multivisceral, liver-intestinal, or isolated intestinal grafts.

Tissue from the graft was processed to free its intraepithelial and lamina propria lymphocytes. Remarks on this clone: Antigen unknown.

Some clones are missing from TCRdb's copy, which holds only in-frame ones; the method was immunoSEQ multiplex PCR. The profile shows about 14,000 clones, more than 65% of them singletons. Germline CDR1 and CDR2: MNHEY and SVGAGI. The V end was cut by 5 bases, the J end by 2 bases, with 9 bases between. The CDR3 covers 13 residues. Study observations and caveats: Levels of circulating GvH clones at their peak were associated with early post-transplant HvG declines. Some GvH clones were seen earlier in gut or blood, suggesting intestinal origin.

The sequence came from a human patient who received an intestinal transplant, so some T cells may come from the graft donor. J is TRBJ2-5 and V is TRBV6-5; D gene uncertain. The specimen comprised ileum tissue, sampled roughly 27 days after intestinal transplant. CDR3 nucleotide sequence: TGTGCCAGCAGTACCAGTCCACAAGAGACCCAGTACTTC. It translates to CASSTSPQETQYF.